What follows are 31 T cell receptor beta chains derived from one specimen sequenced in a study of beta chain features in type 1 diabetes. Broader study findings: For Type 1 diabetes patients, all four CD4+ subsets carried TCRB CDR3s that were moderately but significantly shorter.

All of the isolated RNA was reverse transcribed, so expressed TCRB transcripts were sequenced. The data were produced by immunoSEQ multiplex PCR, yet TCRdb's version contains in-frame clones alone and is incomplete. The sample includes roughly 260,000 clones, around 21% of them seen just once. Their cognate antigens are unknown. Sequences were obtained from naive CD4+ T cells from blood. These TCRs come from a woman aged 40 to 50 with type 1 diabetes.

This clone came up a few times. This chain uses TRBV29-1 with TRBJ1-2, with D uncertain. Germline V gives CDR1 SQVTM, CDR2 ANQGSEA. The CDR3 has 12 residues. The V end lost 3 bases, the J end lost 3 bases, and 8 bases lay between the germline ends. CDR3: CSVDPQDYGYTF. The CDR3, as DNA: TGCAGCGTTGACCCCCAGGACTATGGCTACACCTTC.

This clone showed up just once. The V call is TRBV27, the J call TRBJ2-5; the D gene is possibly TRBD1 (5 bases). V was cut by 4 bases and J by 0 bases, with 6 bases left in between. The germline V gene encodes CDR1 MNHEY and CDR2 SMNVEV (reference sequence). This CDR3 has 13 amino acids. CDR3 sequence (DNA): TGTGCCAGCAGTTCAGGGAACCAAGAGACCCAGTACTTC. Protein product: CASSSGNQETQYF.

In this sample, this clone turned up a few times. J is TRBJ2-5 and V is TRBV27; 8 nucleotides match TRBD2. The CDR3 is made up of 15 amino acids. The junction had 9 bases not matched to a gene; V was cut back by 6 bases and J by 3 bases. Germline V CDR1 and CDR2: MNHEY, SMNVEV (reference sequence). As DNA, the CDR3 is TGTGCCAGCAGGCCGTCCGGGGGGGGAAAAGAGACCCAGTACTTC. Its translation: CASRPSGGGKETQYF.

The chain uses TRBV5-4 and TRBJ1-1, with D maybe TRBD1 (6 bases). CDR1 SGHNT and CDR2 YYREEE come from the germline V gene (reference sequence). The CDR3 is 15 amino acids. V lost 0 bases and J 1 base, leaving 10 bases between the germline ends. The DNA of the CDR3 is TGTGCCAGCAGCTTGGGGGGGCAGGGGAACACTGAAGCTTTCTTT. Protein: CASSLGGQGNTEAFF.

The sample holds a few counts of this clone. The rearrangement uses TRBV15 and TRBJ2-3, with a possible D match to TRBD2 (6 bases). The CDR3 sequence is 14 residues long. Between the trimmed V and J ends, which lost 3 bases and 0 bases, there was a span of 7 bases. CDR1 and CDR2 (germline): LNHNV, YYDKDF (reference sequence). This CDR3 reads CATSSGSSTDTQYF. The CDR3 coding sequence is TGTGCCACCAGCAGCGGGAGTAGCACAGATACGCAGTATTTT.

The table lists this clone with a few counts. CDR3 DNA sequence: TGTGCCAGCAGCTTATCCCTTGACAATGAGCAGTTCTTC. This encodes CASSLSLDNEQFF. The chain couples TRBV7-8 to TRBJ2-1; D is ambiguous. The V gene lost 2 bases and the J gene lost 5 bases, with 7 bases spanning the gap. CDR3 length equals 13 residues. CDR1 and CDR2 (germline): SGHVS, FQNEAQ.

The chain joins TRBV27 to TRBJ2-5, with a weak D call TRBD2 (5 bases). Trimming left V 4 bases short and J 5 bases short, with 11 bases between. The CDR3 length is 13 residues. From germline, CDR1 is MNHEY and CDR2 SMNVEV (reference sequence). The DNA of the CDR3 is TGTGCCAGCAGTTGGGGAGCCCTTGAGACCCAGTACTTC. As protein: CASSWGALETQYF.

The chain carries TRBV19 and TRBJ1-5; a possible D gene is TRBD1 (6 bases). Deletions cut 6 bases from V and 7 bases from J, with 16 bases between. Germline CDR1 LNHDA, CDR2 SQIVND (reference sequence). CDR3 length: 14 amino acids. The CDR3 protein is CASSATGSNQPQHF. The CDR3 DNA sequence: TGTGCCAGTAGCGCCACAGGGTCTAACCAGCCCCAGCATTTT. The variable domain in full, with the rest retrieved from reference TRBV19 and TRBJ1-5, is DGGITQSPKYLFRKEGQNVTLSCEQNLNHDAMYWYRQDPGQGLRLIYYSQIVNDFQKGDIAEGYSVSREKKESFPLTVTSAQKNPTAFYLCASSATGSNQPQHFGDGTRLSIL.

This clone was seen just once. This rearrangement joins TRBV5-4 to TRBJ2-5, with D unresolved. CDR1 is SGHNT and CDR2 is YYREEE in the germline V gene (reference sequence). The CDR3 length is 14 residues. Trimming stripped 4 bases from V and 0 bases from J, with 10 bases between. The CDR3 reads CASSPSLYQETQYF. CDR3 nucleotide sequence: TGTGCCAGCAGCCCTAGTTTGTACCAAGAGACCCAGTACTTC.

There are a few counts of this clone. The chain uses TRBV2 and TRBJ1-6; D not certain. Germline V gives CDR1 SNHLY, CDR2 FYNNEI. The CDR3 is 12 amino acids. V shed 5 bases and J shed 8 bases, with 7 bases lying between them. The CDR3 coding sequence is TGTGCCAGCAGTCCCCCGGATTCACCCCTCCACTTT. Residues: CASSPPDSPLHF.

This clone was observed a few times. The V gene is TRBV29-1, the J gene TRBJ1-1, with D unclear. CDR1 is SQVTM and CDR2 is ANQGSEA in the germline V gene. The CDR3 contains 12 residues. V dropped 0 bases and J dropped 1 base, with 3 bases sitting between them. The CDR3 here is CSVEDRNTEAFF. The CDR3 nucleotides are TGCAGCGTTGAAGACAGGAACACTGAAGCTTTCTTT. The complete variable domain, with remaining parts taken from reference TRBV29-1 and TRBJ1-1, reads SAVISQKPSRDICQRGTSLTIQCQVDSQVTMMFWYRQQPGQSLTLIATANQGSEATYESGFVIDKFPISRPNLTFSTLTVSNMSPEDSSIYLCSVEDRNTEAFFGQGTRLTVV.

This clone was observed a handful of times. The chain has TRBV13 and TRBJ2-1; 10 bases are shared with TRBD1. The CDR3 is 14 residues long. V lost 5 bases to trimming and J lost 6 bases; unmatched junction nucleotides: 4. Germline CDR1 PRHDT, CDR2 FYEKMQ (reference sequence). In nucleotides, the CDR3 is TGTGCCAGCAGCCGGGACAGGGGAGCCAATGAGCAGTTCTTC. Translated, it gives CASSRDRGANEQFF. Full variable domain (rest looked up from reference TRBV13 and TRBJ2-1): AAGVIQSPRHLIKEKRETATLKCYPIPRHDTVYWYQQGPGQDPQFLISFYEKMQSDKGSIPDRFSAQQFSDYHSELNMSSLELGDSALYFCASSRDRGANEQFFGPGTRLTVL.

The V call is TRBV5-4, the J call TRBJ2-7; 8 bases line up with TRBD1. Germline V CDR1 and CDR2: SGHNT, YYREEE (reference sequence). V lost 4 bases to trimming and J lost 4 bases; unmatched junction nucleotides: 10. The CDR3 consists of 15 residues. The CDR3 protein is CASSPGQGSLYEQYF. The CDR3 DNA reads TGTGCCAGCAGCCCCGGACAGGGCTCTCTGTACGAGCAGTACTTC.

This chain joins TRBV7-9 and TRBJ2-7; D is perhaps TRBD1 (6 bases). The V end was cut by 3 bases, the J end by 7 bases, with 22 bases between. The CDR3 is 16 amino acids. CDR1 SEHNR and CDR2 FQNEAQ come from the germline V gene (reference sequence). The CDR3 reads CASSFLPGTGRGEQYF. Here the CDR3 DNA reads TGTGCCAGCAGCTTCCTCCCCGGTACAGGGAGAGGGGAGCAGTACTTC.

This clone was seen a few times. The chain links TRBV2 to TRBJ2-2; possibly TRBD2 for D (5 bases). CDR1 SNHLY and CDR2 FYNNEI come from the germline V gene. CDR3 size: 15 residues. The V and J ends lost 7 bases and 0 bases respectively, with 12 bases between them. The DNA of the CDR3 is TGTGCCAGCACCTTAGGACTGCCGAACACCGGGGAGCTGTTTTTT. Translated: CASTLGLPNTGELFF.

DNA of the CDR3: TGTGCCAGCAGCTGGGGACAGCTCTACAATGAGCAGTTCTTC. The encoded protein is CASSWGQLYNEQFF. The chain couples TRBV28 to TRBJ2-1; 7 bases are a match to TRBD1. This CDR3 is built from 14 residues. In germline, CDR1 is MDHEN, CDR2 SYDVKM. The trim removed 6 bases at V and 3 bases at J, leaving 5 bases unmatched.

This clone appeared a few times. V is TRBV20-1 and J is TRBJ2-4; D might be TRBD2 (5 bases). Trimming cost V 6 bases and J 9 bases, with 12 bases left between them. Per the germline V gene, CDR1 is DFQATT and CDR2 is SNEGSKA (reference sequence). CDR3 length: 11 residues. This chain's CDR3 is CSAGETGIQYF. As DNA, the CDR3 is TGCAGTGCCGGGGAAACTGGCATTCAGTACTTC.

This clone was counted only a few times. The rearrangement links TRBV18 to TRBJ2-5; perhaps TRBD2 as D (6 bases). Germline V gene sequence: CDR1 KGHSH, CDR2 LQKENI. V lost 1 base to trimming and J lost 10 bases, with 19 bases between them. There are 15 residues in the CDR3. CDR3 loop: CASSPLGRGKEDQYF. The CDR3 bases are TGTGCCAGCTCACCACTCGGCCGGGGGAAGGAGGACCAGTACTTC.

This clone was detected a few times. The V and J genes are TRBV15 and TRBJ1-2, with 7 positions matching TRBD1. Germline CDR1 is LNHNV and CDR2 is YYDKDF (reference sequence). J was trimmed by 4 bases and V by 3 bases; bases with no gene match: 5. The CDR3 covers 14 residues. CDR3 DNA sequence: TGTGCCACCAGCAGCGGGGACAGAAGCTATGGCTACACCTTC. Translating gives CATSSGDRSYGYTF.

This clone was seen more than once but under ten times. This CDR3 reads CAWSATSNIQYF. The CDR3 DNA reads as TGTGCCTGGAGTGCAACTAGCAACATTCAGTACTTC. The genes are TRBV30 and TRBJ2-4; the D gene is possibly TRBD2 (6 bases). CDR3 length: 12 amino acids. The germline V and J ends were trimmed by 1 base and 7 bases, with 8 bases remaining between them. CDR1 is GTSNPN, CDR2 SVGIG, per germline (reference sequence).

The V and J genes are TRBV5-1 and TRBJ1-1, with D maybe TRBD1 (6 bases). The V end lost 4 bases, the J end lost 1 base, and 8 bases lay between the germline ends. This CDR3 is 13 amino acids long. From germline, CDR1 is SGHRS and CDR2 YFSETQ. The DNA for the CDR3 is TGCGCCAGCAGCATGGACAGGAACACTGAAGCTTTCTTT. This gives the protein CASSMDRNTEAFF. The full variable domain, rest sourced from reference TRBV5-1 and TRBJ1-1, is KAGVTQTPRYLIKTRGQQVTLSCSPISGHRSVSWYQQTPGQGLQFLFEYFSETQRNKGNFPGRFSGRQFSNSRSEMNVSTLELGDSALYLCASSMDRNTEAFFGQGTRLTVV.

There are a few counts of this clone. This chain uses TRBV4-1 with TRBJ2-7; the match to TRBD1 covers 7 bases. The CDR3 has 13 amino acids. Unmatched junction bases numbered 2, after V lost 4 bases and J lost 2 bases. Germline V gives CDR1 MGHRA, CDR2 YSYEKL. CDR3 sequence reads: CASSRGTAYEQYF. As DNA, the CDR3 is TGCGCCAGCAGCCGAGGGACAGCCTACGAGCAGTACTTC.

The chain has TRBV6-6 and TRBJ2-7; 7 bases match TRBD2. This CDR3 region has 16 residues. The V segment lost 5 bases and the J segment 0 bases; nucleotides outside the gene matches: 10. Germline lookup yields CDR1 MNHNY and CDR2 SVGAGI (reference sequence). CDR3 DNA sequence: TGTGCCAGCAGTCCTAGCGGAACCTATAGCTCCTACGAGCAGTACTTC. This codes for CASSPSGTYSSYEQYF.

This clone has a handful of counts. The CDR3 loop reads CASSLSGGEQFF. The CDR3 bases are TGTGCCAGCAGTTTATCAGGGGGAGAGCAGTTCTTC. V gene TRBV27 combines with J gene TRBJ2-1; the D gene is possibly TRBD1 (6 bases). Germline CDR1 is MNHEY and CDR2 is SMNVEV (reference sequence). V was shortened by 0 bases and J by 10 bases, with 7 bases between the two germline ends. The length of the CDR3 is 12 residues.

V usage is TRBV19 and J usage is TRBJ1-1, with 8 bases lining up with TRBD1. CDR3 length: 15 residues. Germline CDR1 and CDR2: LNHDA and SQIVND (reference sequence). J lost 0 bases, V lost 7 bases, and 7 bases had no gene match. In DNA form, the CDR3 reads TGTGCCAGTACACGGGACAGGATTATGAACACTGAAGCTTTCTTT. This codes for CASTRDRIMNTEAFF.

This chain joins TRBV30 and TRBJ2-1; 8 bases fit TRBD2. J gave up 2 bases and V 5 bases, and 5 bases lay outside the gene matches. From germline, CDR1 is GTSNPN and CDR2 SVGIG (reference sequence). CDR3 size: 14 residues. The CDR3 region is CAWGGSGTYNEQFF. In DNA form, the CDR3 reads TGTGCCTGGGGTGGTAGCGGGACCTACAATGAGCAGTTCTTC.

The rearrangement uses TRBV9 and TRBJ2-7; a weak D match, TRBD2 (5 bases). This CDR3 contains 17 residues. Trimming took 2 bases from V and 5 from J, leaving 23 bases between them. Germline V CDR1 and CDR2: SGDLS, YYNGEE. CDR3 nucleotides: TGTGCCAGCAGCGTCACCCCACCGGGGAAGGTGAAGCACGAGCAGTACTTC. This gives the protein CASSVTPPGKVKHEQYF.

This clone was picked up a small number of times. The chain employs TRBV27 and TRBJ2-5, with D tentatively TRBD1 (5 bases). Trimming stripped 5 bases from V and 1 base from J, with 11 bases between. This CDR3 has 14 residues. CDR1 is MNHEY, CDR2 SMNVEV, per germline (reference sequence). In nucleotides, the CDR3 is TGTGCCAGCAGTCCCCCCAGGGCCCAAGAGACCCAGTACTTC. It translates to CASSPPRAQETQYF.

The gene calls are TRBV15 and TRBJ2-7; D is unresolved. V was clipped by 3 bases and J by 4 bases, with 10 bases between them. Germline V CDR1 and CDR2: LNHNV, YYDKDF (reference sequence). This CDR3 contains 13 residues. CDR3 sequence reads: CATSRNSLYEQYF. CDR3 nucleotide sequence: TGTGCCACCAGCAGGAACTCGTTATACGAGCAGTACTTC.

The chain uses TRBV4-3 and TRBJ1-6; D remains ambiguous. The CDR3 is 13 residues long. V was shortened by 0 bases and J by 8 bases, with 5 bases between the two germline ends. CDR1 is LGHNA, CDR2 YSLEER, per germline. CDR3 nucleotide sequence: TGCGCCAGCAGCCAAGATCGAGATTCACCCCTCCACTTT. Its protein product is CASSQDRDSPLHF.

V and J are TRBV7-3 and TRBJ2-3, with D uncertain. The CDR3 totals 13 residues. V was clipped by 7 bases and J by 2 bases, with 10 bases between them. Per germline, CDR1 SGHTA and CDR2 FQGTGA. CDR3 nucleotide sequence: TGTGCCAGCACCGCAGGTGACACAGATACGCAGTATTTT. Encoded protein: CASTAGDTDTQYF.